This is a list of T cell receptor beta chains from one sample in a study of spatial heterogeneity in lung cancer. MiXCR, applied by TCRdb to the 5' RACE reads, yields one record per CDR3 protein. The sample lists 89,000 or so distinct CDR3 sequences, approximately 21% occurring once. Specimen: PBMCs, collected at surgery. The receptors derive from a male donor with early-stage non-small cell lung cancer. Each CDR3 is given with its conserved first and last residue. A D gene is named only where the DNA matches it firmly. The size of a clone is reported for some rows only, either as once, few or many, or as a class for expanded clones.

TRBV28	.	TRBD1	TRBJ2-4	TGTGCCACAGGGACAGCAGACCTAGCCAAAAACATTCAGTACTTC	CATGTADLAKNIQYF
TRBV7-7	.	.	TRBJ2-5	TGTGCTAGCAGCTTCAACAGTAAAGAGACCCAGTACTTC	CASSFNSKETQYF
TRBV5-6	many	.	TRBJ2-7	TGTGCCAGCAGCTTGGATGATAACCAAGCCTACGAGCAGTACTTC	CASSLDDNQAYEQYF
TRBV20-1	few	.	TRBJ2-2	TGCAGTGCTAGAGCACAGGGCTCCGGGGAGCTGTTTTTT	CSARAQGSGELFF
TRBV10-2	few	TRBD2	TRBJ2-7	TGCGCCACCCGGGGACTAGCGGGGCACTACGAGCAGTACTTC	CATRGLAGHYEQYF
TRBV29-1	few	.	TRBJ2-3	TGCAGCGTCCAATGGGGTTCGACAGATACGCAGTATTTT	CSVQWGSTDTQYF
TRBV28	many	TRBD1	TRBJ1-2	TGTGCCAGCAGTCCTGGGACAGGGGATGGCTACACCTTC	CASSPGTGDGYTF
TRBV11-3	.	.	TRBJ2-1	TGTGCCAGCAGCTACTCCGGTGATAGCGCCAACAATGAGCAGTTCTTC	CASSYSGDSANNEQFF
TRBV3-1	few	.	TRBJ2-7	TGTGCCAGCAGCCAGGGCAGTCGCGAGCAGTACTTC	CASSQGSREQYF
TRBV6-1	.	TRBD1	TRBJ1-5	TGTGCCAGCAGCGGGGCACAGGGGGAGCCCCAGCATTTT	CASSGAQGEPQHF
TRBV7-9	.	.	TRBJ2-2	TGTGCCAGCAGCGCCCGGGACTTGAACACCGGGGAGCTGTTTTTT	CASSARDLNTGELFF
TRBV7-7	.	.	TRBJ2-2	TGTGCTAGCATGAAAGGGGTAATCCCCGGGGAGCTGTTTTTT	CASMKGVIPGELFF
TRBV29-1	.	.	TRBJ2-3	TGCAGCGTAGAGGGACCATCAGATACGCAGTATTTT	CSVEGPSDTQYF
TRBV4-3	many	.	TRBJ1-2	TGCGCCAGCAGCCAAGATTTTGTTGCGGACTATGGCTACACCTTC	CASSQDFVADYGYTF
TRBV29-1	few	TRBD2	TRBJ2-1	TGCAGCGTTGTGCCGCCTGCGGGGGTGAACAATGAGCAGTTCTTC	CSVVPPAGVNNEQFF
TRBV12-3/TRBV12-4	.	.	TRBJ2-5	TGTGCCAGCAGTTCGCAGGGGCCGGGCGAGACCCAGTACTTC	CASSSQGPGETQYF
TRBV5-1	.	.	TRBJ2-7	TGCGCCAGCAGCTTAGAACAGGCCATCTACGAGCAGTACTTC	CASSLEQAIYEQYF
TRBV15	.	TRBD1	TRBJ2-3	TGTGCCACCAGCAGAGATCCGGGACAGGGAAAAGATACGCAGTATTTT	CATSRDPGQGKDTQYF
TRBV28	few	.	TRBJ2-7	TGTGCCAGCACCACAACCTACGAGCAGTACTTC	CASTTTYEQYF
TRBV24-1	few	.	TRBJ2-1	TGTGCCACCAGTGATAGGAACAGGGATGAGCAGTTCTTC	CATSDRNRDEQFF
TRBV19	.	TRBD2	TRBJ2-7	TGTGCCAGTAAGGGACTAGCGGGAGAGAAGTCCTACGAGCAGTACTTC	CASKGLAGEKSYEQYF
TRBV7-9	.	.	TRBJ1-4	TGTGCCAGCAGCAGAGACGGCGCTCGAAATGGAAAACTGTTTTTT	CASSRDGARNGKLFF
TRBV5-1	many	.	TRBJ1-1	TGCGCCAGCAGCTGGGACGACAGCAACACTGAAGCTTTCTTT	CASSWDDSNTEAFF
TRBV7-2	.	TRBD1	TRBJ2-1	TGTGCCAGCAGCACCCGGACAGGGTGGAATGAGCAGTTCTTC	CASSTRTGWNEQFF
TRBV29-1	few	.	TRBJ2-1	TGCAGCGTGGCAAACAATCTAGGTCATGAGCAGTTCTTC	CSVANNLGHEQFF
TRBV12-3/TRBV12-4	few	.	TRBJ1-1	TGTGCCAGCAGTTTATTCAGGGTGACTGAAGCTTTCTTT	CASSLFRVTEAFF
TRBV5-6	few	.	TRBJ2-7	TGTGCCAGCAGCTTAATGAGGGTTGGGTCCTACGAGCAGTACTTC	CASSLMRVGSYEQYF
TRBV9	few	.	TRBJ2-3	TGTGCCAGCAGCGTAGATTCGTTTTCGGATACGCAGTATTTT	CASSVDSFSDTQYF
TRBV4-2	.	.	TRBJ2-5	TGTGCCAGCAGCCAAGATGAGGGCAGGCCCCGATACTTC	CASSQDEGRPRYF
TRBV6-2/TRBV6-3	.	.	TRBJ1-1	TGTGCCACCGCAGGGGACGGCAGGACGGCTTTCTTT	CATAGDGRTAFF
TRBV9	.	.	TRBJ2-1	TGTGCCAGCAGCGTAGAGGTCCAGGGAGATGAGCAGTTCTTC	CASSVEVQGDEQFF
TRBV20-1	.	.	TRBJ2-7	TGCAGTGCTAGTGGCCAGGGGCGCGAGCAGTACTTC	CSASGQGREQYF
TRBV21-1	.	.	TRBJ2-7	TGTGCCAGCAGCAATCCCTTGTTTGACAGACCCTACGAGCAGTACTTC	CASSNPLFDRPYEQYF
TRBV6-2/TRBV6-3	once	.	TRBJ2-2	TGTGCCAGCAGTTCCGACAGTTACTACACCGGGGAGCTGTTTTTT	CASSSDSYYTGELFF
TRBV20-1	few	.	TRBJ2-1	TGCAGTGCTAGAGATAGAGGCCCGGGGGCATTCAATGAGCAGTTCTTC	CSARDRGPGAFNEQFF
TRBV11-3	.	.	TRBJ1-5	TGTGCCAGCAGCTTGGATGGACAGAGCAATCAGCCCCAGCATTTT	CASSLDGQSNQPQHF
TRBV19	few	.	TRBJ2-2	TGTGCCAGTAGTGCGCGTCCAGGTCCCAACACCGGGGAGCTGTTTTTT	CASSARPGPNTGELFF
TRBV20-1	.	.	TRBJ2-7	TGCAGTGCCGGTACAGGGAAATCCTACGAGCAGTACTTC	CSAGTGKSYEQYF
TRBV12-3/TRBV12-4	few	.	TRBJ1-1	TGTGCCAGCAGCCCCTTAGGCACTGAAGCTTTCTTT	CASSPLGTEAFF
TRBV30	few	TRBD1	TRBJ1-1	TGTGCCTGGATCCGACAGGGCCGGAACACTGAAGCTTTCTTT	CAWIRQGRNTEAFF
TRBV12-3/TRBV12-4	once	.	TRBJ2-1	TGTGCCAGCAGTTTAGCCCTCCGGGGGCAGTTCTTC	CASSLALRGQFF
TRBV10-3	.	.	TRBJ2-7	TGTGCCACCTCCCGGGACACCCGCTCCTACGAGCAGTACTTC	CATSRDTRSYEQYF
TRBV29-1	.	TRBD1	TRBJ2-1	TGCAGCGTTGCCCGCCAGGGGGCAAATGAGCAGTTCTTC	CSVARQGANEQFF
TRBV29-1	many	TRBD2	TRBJ2-1	TGCAGCGTTGAGTTTCAAGCGGGAGTTCCCAATGAGCAGTTCTTC	CSVEFQAGVPNEQFF
TRBV6-1	.	.	TRBJ2-3	TGTGCCAGCAGTTTAGACTCCACAGATACGCAGTATTTT	CASSLDSTDTQYF
TRBV7-2	.	TRBD1	TRBJ2-5	TGTGCCAGCAGCTTGACAGGGGGCCAGACCCAGTACTTC	CASSLTGGQTQYF
TRBV5-6	many	TRBD1	TRBJ1-1	TGTGCCAGCAGACAGGGGGAGTCGACTGAAGCTTTCTTT	CASRQGESTEAFF
TRBV5-4	.	TRBD1	TRBJ2-2	TGTGCCAGCAGCGGCCGGGACAGGGTTCCCGGGGAGCTGTTTTTT	CASSGRDRVPGELFF